These 19 T cell receptor beta chains were sequenced from one sample in a study of T cell changes during pregnancy in multiple sclerosis. Measured with immunoSEQ multiplex PCR; TCRdb has only the in-frame clones, and not every one. In the table there are more than 65,000 clones, approximately 91% of which are singletons. The sample was peripheral blood, taken before pregnancy. Receptors originate from a female donor with multiple sclerosis, enrolled in a pregnancy study.

The gene calls are TRBV5-1 and TRBJ1-2; D is unclear. Per the germline V gene, CDR1 is SGHRS and CDR2 is YFSETQ. V lost 4 bases to trimming and J lost 4 bases, with 11 bases between them. The CDR3 extends over 13 amino acids. This chain's CDR3 is CASSQDSGYGYTF. The CDR3 DNA reads TGCGCCAGCAGCCAAGATTCCGGCTATGGCTACACCTTC.

The chain combines TRBV6-1 with TRBJ1-2; 7 positions match TRBD1. The ends lost 3 bases at V and 5 bases at J; junction bases unmatched: 9. The CDR3 has 15 amino acids. Germline V CDR1 and CDR2: MNHNS, SASEGT. The CDR3: CASSEVGGGRYGYTF. The CDR3 coding sequence is TGTGCCAGCAGTGAGGTAGGAGGGGGCCGATATGGCTACACCTTC.

The chain carries TRBV19 and TRBJ1-2, with D perhaps TRBD1 (5 bases). Trimming left V 10 bases short and J 6 bases short, with 15 bases between. This CDR3 has 12 amino acids. The germline V gene encodes CDR1 LNHDA and CDR2 SQIVND (reference sequence). The DNA for the CDR3 is TGTGCCACCCGCCAGGGCTGGGATGGCTACACCTTC. As protein: CATRQGWDGYTF.

This clone was observed a handful of times. V and J are TRBV30 and TRBJ1-1; tentatively, D is TRBD1 (6 bases). The germline V gene has CDR1 GTSNPN and CDR2 SVGIG (reference sequence). V was shortened by 1 base and J by 0 bases, with 12 bases between the two germline ends. This CDR3 contains 15 residues. The CDR3 spells CAWSGHRVVNTEAFF. In DNA, the CDR3 is TGTGCCTGGAGTGGCCACAGGGTCGTGAACACTGAAGCTTTCTTT. Looking up the rest from reference TRBV30 and TRBJ1-1 gives the full variable domain: SQTIHQWPATLVQPVGSPLSLECTVEGTSNPNLYWYRQAAGRGLQLLFYSVGIGQISSEVPQNLSASRPQDRQFILSSKKLLLSDSGFYLCAWSGHRVVNTEAFFGQGTRLTVV.

The chain has TRBV4-2 and TRBJ1-3; D might be TRBD1 (6 bases). CDR1 and CDR2 (germline): LGHNA, YNFKEQ. The CDR3 covers 16 residues. V was pared by 4 bases and J by 4 bases, with 17 bases between. This CDR3 is CASSPATGFLGNTIYF. DNA for the CDR3: TGTGCCAGCAGCCCAGCGACAGGCTTCTTAGGAAACACCATATATTTT.

The chain combines TRBV18 with TRBJ2-1, with a weak D call TRBD2 (5 bases). Germline values: CDR1 KGHSH, CDR2 LQKENI. Trimming took 5 bases from V and 0 from J, leaving 14 bases between them. The CDR3 extends over 16 amino acids. CDR3 sequence reads: CASSSLASSSYNEQFF. The CDR3 DNA follows: TGTGCCAGCTCATCTCTAGCCTCTAGCTCCTACAATGAGCAGTTCTTC.

The V gene is TRBV7-9, the J gene TRBJ1-1; D possibly corresponds to TRBD1 (6 bases). Looked up from germline, CDR1 is SEHNR and CDR2 is FQNEAQ (reference sequence). Trimming pared 8 bases from V and 4 bases from J, leaving 14 bases between. CDR3 length equals 13 residues. The CDR3 DNA follows: TGTGCCAGCTCCTTGCAGGGGAGCACTGAAGCTTTCTTT. It encodes CASSLQGSTEAFF.

The chain combines TRBV6-5 with TRBJ1-2, with 9 positions matching TRBD1. Per germline, CDR1 MNHEY and CDR2 SVGAGI. The CDR3 extends over 15 amino acids. With V trimmed by 6 bases and J by 3 bases, 8 bases remained unmatched. As DNA, the CDR3 is TGTGCCAGCAGGTCAGGACAGGGGCAGCACTATGGCTACACCTTC. As protein: CASRSGQGQHYGYTF.

The V call is TRBV29-1, the J call TRBJ2-5; the match to TRBD2 covers 12 bases. The CDR3 is 15 residues long. Trimming took 6 bases from V and 5 from J; bases not matched to a gene: 10. The germline V gene has CDR1 SQVTM and CDR2 ANQGSEA. The CDR3 region has the DNA TGCAGCGTCCGGGGGCTAGCGGGGGGGCTGGAGACCCAGTACTTC. This translates into CSVRGLAGGLETQYF.

This clone was counted only a few times. This chain's CDR3 is CASSEGLAGYNEQFF. Written as DNA, the CDR3 is TGTGCCAGCAGTGAAGGACTAGCGGGATACAATGAGCAGTTCTTC. The chain links TRBV6-4 to TRBJ2-1, with 12 bases identical to TRBD2. Trimming at V came to 3 bases and at J to 4 bases, leaving 1 base not matched to a gene. The CDR3 totals 15 residues. CDR1 and CDR2 (germline): MRHNA, SNTAGT.

V and J are TRBV7-9 and TRBJ1-3; 8 bases fit TRBD1. Losses at the gene ends were 2 bases for V and 7 bases for J; bases not matched to a gene: 13. Germline CDR1 is SEHNR and CDR2 is FQNEAQ (reference sequence). The CDR3 contains 17 residues. CDR3 in DNA: TGTGCCAGCAGCTTAACCCCCCTTGGACAGGGAAGGAACACCATATATTTT. Amino acid sequence: CASSLTPLGQGRNTIYF.

The CDR3 loop reads CASSLARGWDGYTF. The CDR3 bases are TGTGCCAGCAGCTTAGCCCGGGGATGGGATGGCTACACCTTC. The rearrangement links TRBV7-2 to TRBJ1-2; D ambiguous. V was shortened by 0 bases and J by 6 bases, with 11 bases between the two germline ends. CDR1 and CDR2 (germline): SGHTA, FQGNSA. The CDR3 has 14 residues. The full variable domain, rest sourced from reference TRBV7-2 and TRBJ1-2, is GAGVSQSPSNKVTEKGKDVELRCDPISGHTALYWYRQSLGQGLEFLIYFQGNSAPDKSGLPSDRFSAERTGGSVSTLTIQRTQQEDSAVYLCASSLARGWDGYTFGSGTRLTVV.

The chain carries TRBV27 and TRBJ2-1, with TRBD2 as a possible D gene (5 bases). Germline V CDR1 and CDR2: MNHEY, SMNVEV (reference sequence). The V gene lost 3 bases and the J gene lost 8 bases, with 20 bases spanning the gap. The CDR3 has 16 residues. CDR3 residues: CASSFGEPAGFYEQFF. CDR3 DNA sequence: TGTGCCAGCAGTTTTGGGGAGCCAGCCGGTTTTTATGAGCAGTTCTTC.

The chain employs TRBV5-5 and TRBJ1-2; D not certain. The length of the CDR3 is 15 residues. Germline V gives CDR1 SGHKS, CDR2 YYEKEE (reference sequence). V lost 0 bases and J 4 bases, leaving 13 bases between the germline ends. CDR3 amino acids: CASSLGLDFGYGYTF. In DNA, the CDR3 is TGTGCCAGCAGCTTGGGCCTCGACTTTGGCTATGGCTACACCTTC. Looking up the rest from reference TRBV5-5 and TRBJ1-2 gives the full variable domain: DAGVTQSPTHLIKTRGQQVTLRCSPISGHKSVSWYQQVLGQGPQFIFQYYEKEERGRGNFPDRFSARQFPNYSSELNVNALLLGDSALYLCASSLGLDFGYGYTFGSGTRLTVV.

The V gene is TRBV2, the J gene TRBJ2-3, with D uncertain. With 7 bases removed from V and 3 bases from J, the gap between germline ends came to 5 bases. The CDR3 covers 11 residues. Germline CDR1 and CDR2: SNHLY and FYNNEI. In DNA, the CDR3 is TGTGCCAGCATGCGGACAGATACGCAGTATTTT. The encoded protein is CASMRTDTQYF.

This rearrangement joins TRBV7-3 to TRBJ2-2, with 8 bases fitting TRBD1. From germline, CDR1 is SGHTA and CDR2 FQGTGA. The CDR3 length is 14 residues. The junction had 6 bases not matched to a gene; V was cut back by 5 bases and J by 7 bases. The CDR3 region is CASSPQGVIGELFF. The CDR3 coding sequence is TGTGCCAGCAGCCCACAGGGGGTTATCGGGGAGCTGTTTTTT.

V and J are TRBV2 and TRBJ1-3; the D is unclear. Germline CDR1 SNHLY, CDR2 FYNNEI. V lost 3 bases to trimming and J lost 1 base, with 7 bases between them. CDR3 length: 14 amino acids. The CDR3 DNA sequence: TGTGCCAGCAGTGATACAGATTCTGGAAACACCATATATTTT. Residues: CASSDTDSGNTIYF.

This clone appeared once. The chain combines TRBV18 with TRBJ1-5; D unresolved. V lost 2 bases, J lost 7 bases, and 9 bases lay in between. The CDR3 loop spans 13 amino acids. Germline V gene sequence: CDR1 KGHSH, CDR2 LQKENI. The CDR3 DNA follows: TGTGCCAGCTCACCAGCTAATCAACAGCCCCAGCATTTT. This gives the protein CASSPANQQPQHF.

The chain couples TRBV6-5 to TRBJ1-3, with 8 nucleotides matching TRBD1. The CDR3 length is 15 residues. Germline CDR1 reads MNHEY; CDR2 reads SVGAGI. V was clipped by 4 bases and J by 3 bases; unmatched bases: 5. The DNA of the CDR3 is TGTGCCAGCAGTTCGACAGGGGAGGTTGGAAACACCATATATTTT. It translates to CASSSTGEVGNTIYF.